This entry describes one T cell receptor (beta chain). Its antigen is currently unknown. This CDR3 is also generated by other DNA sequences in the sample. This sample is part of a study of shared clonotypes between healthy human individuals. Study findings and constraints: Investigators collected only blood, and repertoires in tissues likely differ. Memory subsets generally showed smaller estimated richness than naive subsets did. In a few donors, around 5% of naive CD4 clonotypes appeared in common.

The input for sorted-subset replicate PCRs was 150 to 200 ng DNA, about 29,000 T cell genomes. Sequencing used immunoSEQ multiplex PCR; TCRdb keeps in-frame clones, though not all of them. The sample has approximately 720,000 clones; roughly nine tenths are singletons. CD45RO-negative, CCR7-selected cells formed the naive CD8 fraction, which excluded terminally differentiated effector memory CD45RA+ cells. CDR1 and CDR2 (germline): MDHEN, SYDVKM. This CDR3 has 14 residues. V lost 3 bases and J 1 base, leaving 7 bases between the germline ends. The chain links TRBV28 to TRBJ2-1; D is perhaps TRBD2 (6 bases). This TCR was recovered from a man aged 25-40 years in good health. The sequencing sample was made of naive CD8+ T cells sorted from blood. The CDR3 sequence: CASSFRGSYNEQFF. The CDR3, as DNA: TGTGCCAGCAGTTTTCGGGGGTCCTACAATGAGCAGTTCTTC.